This T cell receptor beta chain was documented in a study of cytomegalovirus exposure and HLA in healthy donors. Study background: Of some 360 genotyped donors, more than 70% clustered with self-reported Caucasian donors.

Study-level findings and limits: What TCR beta sequences reportedly achieved was accurate prediction of HLA-A and HLA-B alleles in most subjects. About 87% or about 30% of the time was how often most TCR beta V segments were productive, according to an earlier analysis.

PCR involved 60 Vbeta and 13 Jbeta primers. Produced via immunoSEQ multiplex PCR; TCRdb's table is partial and in-frame only. The sample yields around 120,000 clones, roughly 80% seen once. Every donor was a healthy person donating bone marrow. Of note for this clone: The antigen is unknown.

This TCR derives from a woman aged 40 to 50 in good health and CMV-seropositive. The sample comprised PBMCs.

The CDR3 sequence: CAITQGLNTEAFF. In nucleotides, the CDR3 is TGTGCCATCACACAGGGCCTGAACACTGAAGCTTTCTTT. J is TRBJ1-1 and V is TRBV2; a possible D gene is TRBD1 (6 bases). The CDR3 length is 13 residues. V was cut by 10 bases and J by 0 bases, with 12 bases left in between. Germline V gene sequence: CDR1 SNHLY, CDR2 FYNNEI.